The present T cell receptor (beta chain) was sequenced within a study of T cells in Graves' hyperthyroidism and ophthalmopathy. About the study: Initial diagnosis, before any treatment, was when peripheral blood was collected. Study-level results: Ophthalmopathy could be told apart from stable hyperthyroidism with a 13 V-J model.

Per germline, CDR1 MNHEY and CDR2 SVGEGT. Trimming pared 5 bases from V and 3 bases from J, leaving 14 bases between. The CDR3 length is 15 residues. Newly diagnosed patients aged 18 to 65 had hyperthyroidism of under 2 months' duration. The sample holds many counts of this clonotype. Antigen unknown. Amplification yielded TCR beta CDR3 regions, with RNA transcripts as the source. First-round RT-PCR of the TCR CDR3 relied on the HTBI primer set. TCRdb analysed the multiplex PCR reads with MiXCR anew, one entry per CDR3 protein. The data contain a few hundred thousand distinct CDR3 sequences, around 16% of them singletons.

The source of this sequence is a woman aged 25 to 39 with Graves' hyperthyroidism. The J gene is TRBJ2-1, the V gene TRBV6-2 or TRBV6-3; D unresolved. The specimen was blood. Here the CDR3 DNA reads TGTGCCAGCAGTAGCACGCGACCGGTCTACAATGAGCAGTTCTTC. Translating it yields CASSSTRPVYNEQFF.